This T cell receptor (beta chain) is from a study of cytomegalovirus exposure and HLA in healthy donors (dated by TCRdb to the late 2010s). Looking at the study overall: An earlier analysis of roughly 500 of the donors reported 276 Gb of sequence data and 95 million to 120 million unique TCR beta sequences obtained from about 179 million T cells. Genome-wide SNP genotypes for about 60% of the 666 donors were used in a later genetic analysis, which treated that subset as a discovery cohort. To predict cytomegalovirus infection status, the study combined high-throughput TCR immunosequencing, statistical association of individual TCRs with disease status, and machine learning. An earlier analysis of more than 450 of the donors used high-throughput TCR beta sequencing to judge whether each TCR beta V gene segment behaved as functional or pseudogenic. The number of typed donors differed by locus: about 629-630 for A, B, C, DRB1 and DQB1; some 540 for DQA1; fewer than 610 for DPA1; and about 470 for DPB1. The study was designed to test whether signatures of past pathogen exposure could be identified by cataloging public T cell receptors. All discovery cohort repertoires had been generated using a single sequencing platform. The study used immunosequencing to profile the T cell repertoires of approximately 630 subjects and linked those repertoires to cytomegalovirus serostatus. Rather than using new phenotypic data, the later analysis identified candidate immune exposures from TCR beta sequences and from how often those sequences occurred across donors. In a later analysis, previously published TCR beta repertoires from several hundred donors were re-analyzed and high-resolution HLA genotyping was added so that TCR occurrence patterns could be studied. The genetic ancestry cluster associated with self-reported Caucasian donors included around four fifths of the roughly 400 genotyped donors. A separate validation cohort of over a hundred different subjects was used in addition to the roughly 720-subject first cohort. About 5 DR-DQ haplotypes were handled as single units for association and clustering, since linkage in the cohort was strong. Alongside the repertoire data, information on donor age, sex, ethnicity and CMV serostatus was compiled. HLA typing covered class I and class II loci at four-digit resolution. Approximately 300 gigabases of sequencing data and 78 million or so unique TCR sequences were included in an early release covering 550 to 800 HLA-typed donors. Among 350 to 400 genotyped donors of the cohort, an average of about 240,000 unique TCR beta nucleotide sequences were sequenced per donor, roughly 20% of them non-productive.

The CDR3 has 13 amino acids, counting the end cysteine and phenylalanine. Only the CDR3 region is kept as DNA, spanning 39 bases read in frame from base 1. The trim is 1 base for V and 7 bases for J, with a gap of 7 bases between the germline ends. CDR1 and CDR2 were assigned from the germline V gene as SGHAT and FQNNGV. On the study overall, not on this receptor specifically: An association between a missense DCLRE1C variant and V-gene and J-gene trimming of TCR beta chains was found in a later genetic analysis and replicated in an independent cohort. Because counts were too low, some 17 rarely observed V segments, including chromosome 9 orphons, were left out of the earlier analysis of 587 of the donors. Some IMGT-functional V segments, including TRBV6-2 and TRBV6-3, could not be told apart with the 87-base-pair reads, so those segments were excluded. In a later analysis, HLA-associated TCR beta chains showed more clonal expansion and lower generation probabilities than non-associated chains that were equally common. Because some donors lacked HLA typing at each locus, the association tests relied only on the typed subset. A group of highly shared sequence variants was considered likely to be a technical artifact of the sequencing pipeline. Immune exposure information for the cohort was limited to CMV serostatus. Assigning TCR associations to individual alleles was difficult when HLA alleles, especially DR and DQ, strongly co-occurred. Roughly uniform sequencing depth across donors was assumed in presence/absence analyses, although this assumption may not hold. A later analysis found that most CMV-associated TCR beta chains appeared HLA-restricted, with HLA associations seemingly driven largely by CMV exposure. Linkage disequilibrium might explain the correlated functional status among segregating V segments, but an unknown experimental factor could not be excluded. Broadly in line with IMGT annotations, most TCR beta V segments showed up in productive rearrangements about 87% or about 30% of the time in an earlier analysis of 450 to 750 of the donors. In both the original and validation cohorts, the classifier was reported to diagnose cytomegalovirus status with high specificity and sensitivity. According to a later analysis, TCR association rates differed among HLA loci, with DRB1 alleles showing the most associated TCRs and HLA-C alleles showing the fewest. A total of 150 or so TCR beta chains were listed by the study as associated with cytomegalovirus. Specific HLA alleles were associated with 16,951 TCR beta sequences at a false discovery rate of 0.05 in a later analysis. A further reported finding was that TCR beta sequences accurately predicted the HLA-A and HLA-B alleles for most subjects in the first cohort. While some public TCRs were present in many individuals, most TCR sequences turned up only very rarely across donors. Compared with the 666-donor mean, donors in an Asian-associated ancestry cluster had fewer N-insertions in productive TCRs, according to a later genetic analysis. The authors suggested that the approach could potentially be generalized to other disease states and immunological phenotypes. In vitro tests confirmed that a few of the cytomegalovirus-associated TCR beta chains recognize cytomegalovirus antigens. Several of the top co-occurrence clusters appeared to be linked to parvovirus B19, influenza, CMV and Epstein-Barr virus, according to a later analysis. This cohort had only TCR beta chains sequenced, and the lack of alpha or paired-chain data limited which features could be detected.

In total, 500 to 700 healthy bone marrow donors made up the cohort. All cohort members were sampled while nominally healthy, although unrecorded immune exposures were likely present. The donor was CMV seronegative and belonged to the group of under 400 seronegative cohort members. Every donor gave a peripheral blood sample, and the peripheral blood mononuclear cells from that sample were used for TCR beta sequencing. Genomic DNA was extracted from the blood cell samples with the Qiagen DNeasy Blood Extraction Kit. Libraries were prepared through the immunoSEQ multiplex PCR assay. For the multiplex PCR, a mixture combining 60 forward primers for TCR Vbeta segments and 13 reverse primers for TCR Jbeta segments was used. The CDR3 region of rearranged TCR beta genes was amplified from genomic DNA with a multiplex PCR assay. The amplified TCR beta libraries were sequenced on the Illumina HiSeq System as 87-base-pair reads. As for the authors' bioinformatics: A later analysis counted approximately 76 million unique TCR beta chains across the 500 to 850 repertoires, and around 9.9 million of these chains were shared by at least two donors. A nearest-neighbor algorithm error-corrected the raw reads and collapsed the reads into unique sequences, merging closely related sequences to remove PCR and sequencing errors. CDR3 sequences were aligned to IMGT reference sequences to assign V, D and J gene segments. For a sequence to be retained, at least a six-nucleotide match to both a V gene segment and a J gene segment was required. Rearrangements were called productive when the CDR3 lacked stop codons and stayed in frame with V and J; all others were non-productive. Following IMGT convention, CDR3 was defined as the stretch from the second conserved V-encoded cysteine to the conserved J-encoded phenylalanine. Sequences without an unambiguous match to a single V gene segment were excluded from the earlier analysis of a few hundred of the donors. In an earlier analysis of approximately 550 of the donors, V segments were called functional above 56.7% productive rearrangements and were called segregating when the between-donor standard deviation exceeded 5%. A statistical classification framework was built to diagnose cytomegalovirus status from the catalog of TCR beta chain sequences. In a later analysis, V and J genes were assigned by comparing TCR nucleotide sequences against IMGT/GENE-DB human TR gene sequences. The TCRdist pipeline was used in a later analysis to assign CDR3 sequences and most-parsimonious VDJ recombination scenarios. In a later analysis, each TCR beta chain was defined by its CDR3 amino acid sequence together with its V-gene family, and reads lacking a unique V-gene family were excluded. As a way to deal with suspected cross-contamination and a sequencing artifact, a later analysis dropped 640 or so nucleotide sequences that were highly shared and had low generation probability. In a later analysis, a clonal expansion index for each public chain was calculated from normalized within-repertoire ranks of inferred template counts. Generation probabilities in a later analysis came from a VDJ recombination model fitted to out-of-frame rearrangements, and those results were checked against IGoR. In a later analysis, TCR-TCR, TCR-HLA and TCR-CMV co-occurrence was scored with hypergeometric tests, and a repertoire-size bias correction was applied to TCR pairs. False discovery rates were estimated in a later analysis by permuting HLA or CMV assignments 20 times. In a later analysis, co-occurring TCRs were grouped using DBSCAN, and TCRdist sequence similarity was added for clustering within HLA-allele-positive subsets. Co-occurrence clustering excluded repertoires with fewer than 30,000 or more than 120,000 public chains, plus five with anomalous nucleotide sharing. The table was pulled from immuneACCESS by TCRdb, which kept in-frame rearrangements only. Such tables lose some clones; where checked, under half of the loss comes from unresolved V genes, and the rest has no known cause. V, J and clone size were drawn from that table, and D and trimming were deduced from the DNA. A total of some 200,000 clones appear in this sample, 82% of them only once. Clones ranked in the top ten supply roughly 0.097% of the sample.

Notes on this clone: Its cognate antigen has yet to be identified. Base quality data are lacking; no much larger clone is found one base away.

Sequenced input: PBMCs. This receptor was obtained from a boy aged 2 to 9 in good health and CMV-seronegative. The rearrangement joined TRBV11-2 to TRBJ1-4; no D gene can be assigned with confidence. CDR3 protein: CASSLVRGEKLFF. The DNA sequence is given as TGTGCCAGCAGCTTAGTGCGGGGTGAAAAACTGTTTTTT.